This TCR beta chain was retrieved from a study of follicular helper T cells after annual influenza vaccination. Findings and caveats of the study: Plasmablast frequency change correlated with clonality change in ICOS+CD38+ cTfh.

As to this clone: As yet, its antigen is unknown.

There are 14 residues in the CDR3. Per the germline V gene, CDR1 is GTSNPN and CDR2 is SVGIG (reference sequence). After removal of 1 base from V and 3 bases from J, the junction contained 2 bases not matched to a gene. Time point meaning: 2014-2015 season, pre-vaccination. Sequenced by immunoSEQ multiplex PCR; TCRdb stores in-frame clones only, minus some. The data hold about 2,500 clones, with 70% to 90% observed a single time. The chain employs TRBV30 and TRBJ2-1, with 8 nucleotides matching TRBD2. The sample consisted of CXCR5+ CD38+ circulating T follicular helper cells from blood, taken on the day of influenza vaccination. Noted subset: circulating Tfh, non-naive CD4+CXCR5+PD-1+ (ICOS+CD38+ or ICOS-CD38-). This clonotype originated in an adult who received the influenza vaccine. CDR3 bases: TGTGCCTGGAGTGAGGGACTAGTCTACAATGAGCAGTTCTTC. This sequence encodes CAWSEGLVYNEQFF. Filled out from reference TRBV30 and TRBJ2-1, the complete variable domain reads SQTIHQWPATLVQPVGSPLSLECTVEGTSNPNLYWYRQAAGRGLQLLFYSVGIGQISSEVPQNLSASRPQDRQFILSSKKLLLSDSGFYLCAWSEGLVYNEQFFGPGTRLTVL.